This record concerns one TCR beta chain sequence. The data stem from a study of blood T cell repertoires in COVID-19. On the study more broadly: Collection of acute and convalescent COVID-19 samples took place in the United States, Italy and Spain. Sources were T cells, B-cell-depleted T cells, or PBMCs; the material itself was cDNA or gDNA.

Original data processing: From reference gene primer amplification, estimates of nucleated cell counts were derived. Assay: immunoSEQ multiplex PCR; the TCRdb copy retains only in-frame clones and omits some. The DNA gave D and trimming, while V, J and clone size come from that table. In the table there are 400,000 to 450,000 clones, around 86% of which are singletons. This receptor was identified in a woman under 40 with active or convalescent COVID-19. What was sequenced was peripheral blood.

The CDR3 region is CASTFREGIGNTGELFF. CDR3 DNA: TGTGCCAGCACCTTTCGTGAGGGTATTGGGAACACCGGGGAGCTGTTTTTT. This chain links TRBV25-1 with TRBJ2-2, with a weak D call TRBD2 (5 bases). Deletions cut 7 bases from V and 1 base from J, with 19 bases between. Germline CDR1 reads MGHDK; CDR2 reads SYGVNS. This CDR3 contains 17 residues. Full variable domain (remainder filled in from reference TRBV25-1 and TRBJ2-2): EADIYQTPRYLVIGTGKKITLECSQTMGHDKMYWYQQDPGMELHLIHYSYGVNSTEKGDLSSESTVSRIRTEHFPLTLESARPSHTSQYLCASTFREGIGNTGELFFGEGSRLTVL.